A selection of T cell receptor beta chains follows, all from one sample in a study of radiation and T cells in renal cell carcinoma. Clones were read by immunoSEQ multiplex PCR, and TCRdb kept only the in-frame ones, dropping some. The table has 60,000 or so clones, roughly 80% seen once. Source: blood, taken from a patient whose treatment included radiotherapy and nephrectomy. Receptors originate from a man in his 60s with renal cell carcinoma. Each CDR3 is given with its conserved first and last residue. Fields, in order: J gene, clone size, V gene, D gene, CDR3 DNA, CDR3 protein. D genes are given only for firm matches. Clone size is not always given. Where it is, it says once, few, many or a class for expanded clones.

TRBJ2-1,.,TRBV16,.,TGTGCCAGCAGCCAATCGAGGCGGGGTGAGCAGTTCTTC,CASSQSRRGEQFF
TRBJ1-3,.,TRBV29-1,TRBD1,TGCAGCGTATCAGGGGGAGAGACTGGAAACACCATATATTTT,CSVSGGETGNTIYF
TRBJ1-1,.,TRBV10-3,.,TGTGCCATCAGTGAGTCGAGGGATCGCACTGAAGCTTTCTTT,CAISESRDRTEAFF
TRBJ2-3,.,TRBV5-4,.,TGTGCCAGCAGCCTGGGCGGTCTAGCCGTCCGCACAGATACGCAGTATTTT,CASSLGGLAVRTDTQYF
TRBJ2-2,.,TRBV6-1,.,TGTGCCAGCAGTGAAATCCCCAGGAACACCGGGGAGCTGTTTTTT,CASSEIPRNTGELFF
TRBJ2-2,.,TRBV11-2,TRBD2,TGTGCCAGCAGCTTATTAGCGGGGAACACCGGGGAGCTGTTTTTT,CASSLLAGNTGELFF
TRBJ2-1,.,TRBV19,.,TGTGCCAGTAGTATATCGAGGGCCCCCCCGTACAATGAGCAGTTCTTC,CASSISRAPPYNEQFF
TRBJ1-2,.,TRBV19,.,TGTGCCAGTAGTCCCAGCGGGTCTGGCTACACCTTC,CASSPSGSGYTF
TRBJ2-7,once,TRBV27,.,TGTGCCAGCAGTTTACAAGGGGCCCCCTACGAGCAGTACTTC,CASSLQGAPYEQYF
TRBJ2-3,.,TRBV19,.,TGTGCCAGTAGCCGTGTTGTGGGGCAGGGAATGGGTGATACGCAGTATTTT,CASSRVVGQGMGDTQYF
TRBJ2-5,few,TRBV4-3,TRBD1,TGCGCCAGCAGCCAAGCAGGGGGCGCGGAGACCCAGTACTTC,CASSQAGGAETQYF
TRBJ2-1,.,TRBV6-5,.,TGTGCCAGCAGGGCGGAGACCTACAATGAGCAGTTCTTC,CASRAETYNEQFF
TRBJ2-5,once,TRBV18,TRBD2,TGTGCCAGCTCGCCCTATCTCGGGGGGATGGAGACCCAGTACTTC,CASSPYLGGMETQYF
TRBJ2-4,.,TRBV10-2,.,TGCGCCAGCAGTGATCCGGGGTCAACTGGGGCCAAAAACATTCAGTACTTC,CASSDPGSTGAKNIQYF
TRBJ1-1,.,TRBV9,TRBD1,TGTGCCAGCAGCGTAGCGCCCCCGGGACAGGGGGCAAAAGCTTTCTTT,CASSVAPPGQGAKAFF
TRBJ2-1,.,TRBV6-4,TRBD2,TGTGCCAGCAGTGAAGGCGGGAGTCTTTTGAATGAGCAGTTCTTC,CASSEGGSLLNEQFF
TRBJ2-2,.,TRBV5-1,.,TGCGCCAGCAGCTTCGTTCAGGGCGAAGGCACCGGGGAGCTGTTTTTT,CASSFVQGEGTGELFF
TRBJ2-5,few,TRBV13,.,TGTGCCAGCAGCTTGCGAGGGCCGTCGGAGACCCAGTACTTC,CASSLRGPSETQYF
TRBJ2-5,.,TRBV9,.,TGTGCCAGCAGCGTAGGGCCCTCCAGGGAGAGAGAGACCCAGTACTTC,CASSVGPSRERETQYF
TRBJ2-2,.,TRBV10-2,TRBD1,TGCGCCAGCACCCATGACCTAAACAGGGGGACCGGGGAGCTGTTTTTT,CASTHDLNRGTGELFF
TRBJ1-2,.,TRBV19,TRBD1,TGTGCCAGTAGTATCGACAGGGACAGGGGCTATGGCTACACCTTC,CASSIDRDRGYGYTF
TRBJ2-2,.,TRBV30,.,TGTGCCTGCCCGGGCGAAGACTTAACCGGGGAGCTGTTTTTT,CACPGEDLTGELFF
TRBJ2-3,.,TRBV30,TRBD2,TGTGCCTGGAGTGAGGGACTAGGGGACACAGATACGCAGTATTTT,CAWSEGLGDTDTQYF
TRBJ2-2,.,TRBV9,.,TGTGCCAGCAGCGTCCCGGGACTCACAGTGAACACCGGGGAGCTGTTTTTT,CASSVPGLTVNTGELFF